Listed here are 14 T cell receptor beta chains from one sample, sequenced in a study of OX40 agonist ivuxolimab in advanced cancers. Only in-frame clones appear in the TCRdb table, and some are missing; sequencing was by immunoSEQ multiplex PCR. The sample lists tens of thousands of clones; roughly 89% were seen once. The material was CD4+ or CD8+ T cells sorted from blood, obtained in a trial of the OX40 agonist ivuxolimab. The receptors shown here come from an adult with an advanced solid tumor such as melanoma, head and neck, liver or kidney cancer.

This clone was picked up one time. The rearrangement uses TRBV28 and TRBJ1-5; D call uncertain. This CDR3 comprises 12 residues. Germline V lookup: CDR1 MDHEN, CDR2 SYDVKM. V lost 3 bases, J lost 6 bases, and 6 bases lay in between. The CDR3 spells CASSLGFQPQHF. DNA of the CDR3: TGTGCCAGCAGTTTGGGGTTTCAGCCCCAGCATTTT.

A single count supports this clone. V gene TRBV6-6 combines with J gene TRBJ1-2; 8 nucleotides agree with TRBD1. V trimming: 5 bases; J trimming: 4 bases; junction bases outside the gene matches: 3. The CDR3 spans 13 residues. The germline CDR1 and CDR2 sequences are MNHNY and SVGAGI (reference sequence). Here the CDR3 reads CASSPDRGYGYTF. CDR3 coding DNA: TGTGCCAGCAGTCCAGACAGGGGCTATGGCTACACCTTC.

The CDR3 sequence: CAIFQGAGTGELFF. As DNA, the CDR3 is TGTGCCATATTTCAGGGGGCAGGAACCGGGGAGCTGTTTTTT. J is TRBJ2-2 and V is TRBV10-3; the match to TRBD1 covers 8 bases. V lost 9 bases, J lost 5 bases, and 8 bases stayed unmatched. Germline values: CDR1 ENHRY, CDR2 SYGVKD. The CDR3 sequence is 14 residues long.

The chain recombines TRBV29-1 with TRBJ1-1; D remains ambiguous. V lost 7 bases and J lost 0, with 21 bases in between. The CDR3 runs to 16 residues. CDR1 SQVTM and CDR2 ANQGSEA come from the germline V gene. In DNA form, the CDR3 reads TGCAGCGCCGTCGGCACAGAATTTTCTATGAACACTGAAGCTTTCTTT. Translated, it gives CSAVGTEFSMNTEAFF. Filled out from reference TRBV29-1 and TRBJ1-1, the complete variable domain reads SAVISQKPSRDICQRGTSLTIQCQVDSQVTMMFWYRQQPGQSLTLIATANQGSEATYESGFVIDKFPISRPNLTFSTLTVSNMSPEDSSIYLCSAVGTEFSMNTEAFFGQGTRLTVV.

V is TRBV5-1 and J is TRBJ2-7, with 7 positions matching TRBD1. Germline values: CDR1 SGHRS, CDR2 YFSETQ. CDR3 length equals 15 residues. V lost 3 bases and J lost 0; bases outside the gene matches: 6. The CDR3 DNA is TGCGCCAGCAGCTCGGAACAGGGGAGCTCCTACGAGCAGTACTTC. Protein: CASSSEQGSSYEQYF. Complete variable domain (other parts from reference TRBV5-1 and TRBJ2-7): KAGVTQTPRYLIKTRGQQVTLSCSPISGHRSVSWYQQTPGQGLQFLFEYFSETQRNKGNFPGRFSGRQFSNSRSEMNVSTLELGDSALYLCASSSEQGSSYEQYFGPGTRLTVT.

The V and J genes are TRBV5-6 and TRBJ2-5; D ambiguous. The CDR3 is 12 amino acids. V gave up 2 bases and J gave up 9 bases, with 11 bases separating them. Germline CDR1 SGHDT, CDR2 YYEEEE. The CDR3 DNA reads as TGTGCCAGCAGCTTTCTGACTGGTGCCCAGTACTTC. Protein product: CASSFLTGAQYF.

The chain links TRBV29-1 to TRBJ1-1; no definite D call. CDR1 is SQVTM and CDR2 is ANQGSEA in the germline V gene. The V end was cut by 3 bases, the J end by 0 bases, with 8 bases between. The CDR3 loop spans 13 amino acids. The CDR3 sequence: CSVDFAMNTEAFF. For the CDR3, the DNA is TGCAGCGTTGATTTCGCCATGAACACTGAAGCTTTCTTT.

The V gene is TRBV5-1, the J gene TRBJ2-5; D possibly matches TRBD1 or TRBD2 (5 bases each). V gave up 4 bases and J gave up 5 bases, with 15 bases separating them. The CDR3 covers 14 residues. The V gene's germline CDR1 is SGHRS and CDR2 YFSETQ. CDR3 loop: CASSLGPGGETQYF. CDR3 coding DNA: TGCGCCAGCAGCCTGGGACCCGGCGGGGAGACCCAGTACTTC.

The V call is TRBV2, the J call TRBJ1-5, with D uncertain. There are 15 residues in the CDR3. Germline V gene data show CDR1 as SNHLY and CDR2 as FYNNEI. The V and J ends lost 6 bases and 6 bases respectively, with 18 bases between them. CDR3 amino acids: CASRIRPAPGQPQHF. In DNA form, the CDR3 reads TGTGCCAGCAGGATCAGACCGGCCCCGGGTCAGCCCCAGCATTTT.

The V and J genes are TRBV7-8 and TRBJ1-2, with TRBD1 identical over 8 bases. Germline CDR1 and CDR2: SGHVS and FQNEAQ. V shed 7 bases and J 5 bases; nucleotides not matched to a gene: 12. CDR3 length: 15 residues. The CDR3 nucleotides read TGTGCCAGCACCCCCACTCCGGGACAGGCTTATGGCTACACCTTC. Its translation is CASTPTPGQAYGYTF.

In nucleotides, the CDR3 is TGTGCCAGCAGCTTAGCGGCAGTCCCCACAGATACGCAGTATTTT. This codes for CASSLAAVPTDTQYF. This chain connects TRBV7-6 to TRBJ2-3; no clear D. Germline V gene sequence: CDR1 SGHVS, CDR2 FNYEAQ. This CDR3 spans 15 amino acids. V was shortened by 0 bases and J by 2 bases, with 9 bases between the two germline ends.

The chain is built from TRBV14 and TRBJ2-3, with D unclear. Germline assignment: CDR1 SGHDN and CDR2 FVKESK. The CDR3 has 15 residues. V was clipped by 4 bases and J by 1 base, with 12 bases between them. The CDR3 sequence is CASSPGFRGTDTQYF. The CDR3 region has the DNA TGTGCCAGCAGCCCCGGGTTTAGGGGCACAGATACGCAGTATTTT.

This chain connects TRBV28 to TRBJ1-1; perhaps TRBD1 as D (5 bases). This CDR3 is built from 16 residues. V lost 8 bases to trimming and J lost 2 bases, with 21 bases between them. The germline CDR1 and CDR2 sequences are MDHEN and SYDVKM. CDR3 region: CASSRGEGPGNTEAFF. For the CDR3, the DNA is TGTGCCAGCTCCCGCGGCGAGGGGCCGGGAAACACTGAAGCTTTCTTT.

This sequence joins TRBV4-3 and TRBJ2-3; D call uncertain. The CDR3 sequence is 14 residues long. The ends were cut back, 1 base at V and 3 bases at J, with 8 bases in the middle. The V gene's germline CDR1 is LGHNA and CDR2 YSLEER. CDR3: CASSQGIGTDTQYF. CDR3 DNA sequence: TGCGCCAGCAGCCAAGGAATAGGTACAGATACGCAGTATTTT.